The 23 T cell receptor beta chains below all came from one sample that was sequenced in a study of Ad26.COV2.S vaccination and SARS-CoV-2 variants. Here immunoSEQ multiplex PCR was the method, and the copy in TCRdb shows in-frame clones only, minus some. The sample holds some 410,000 clones, 92% seen once. Treatment meaning: around 19 received Ad26.COV2.S at low or high dose, single or two shots; several received placebo; per-sample allocation not given. Sampling was done on day 63 after the first vaccine or placebo injection. The starting material was peripheral blood, obtained in a trial of Ad26.COV2.S vaccine versus placebo. Receptors were obtained from a person between 18 and 59 years old who received the Ad26.COV2.S COVID-19 vaccine or a placebo.

This clone was counted a single time. CDR3 DNA sequence: TGTGCCAGCAGTGATCGCAGGTCCAGCTCCTACAATGAGCAGTTCTTC. Protein: CASSDRRSSSYNEQFF. The V call is TRBV6-1, the J call TRBJ2-1; no firm D call. V was shortened by 3 bases and J by 0 bases, with 12 bases between the two germline ends. Germline CDR1 is MNHNS and CDR2 is SASEGT. CDR3 length: 16 residues.

In its sample, this clone was seen once. The genes are TRBV19 and TRBJ2-1, with TRBD2 matching over 9 bases. This CDR3 is 16 amino acids long. V dropped 1 base and J dropped 2; count of bases not matched to a gene: 3. Germline V gives CDR1 LNHDA, CDR2 SQIVND (reference sequence). Written as DNA, the CDR3 is TGTGCCAGTAGTATAGGGGCGGGGGGGCCCTACAATGAGCAGTTCTTC. Translation gives CASSIGAGGPYNEQFF.

The chain employs TRBV10-3 and TRBJ1-1, with 7 bases that match TRBD1. Germline V gives CDR1 ENHRY, CDR2 SYGVKD. J lost 0 bases, V lost 10 bases, and 8 bases had no gene match. CDR3 length equals 14 residues. The CDR3 sequence: CASQGQNMNTEAFF. The CDR3 coding sequence is TGTGCCAGCCAGGGACAGAACATGAACACTGAAGCTTTCTTT.

The V gene is TRBV5-1, the J gene TRBJ2-1, with D possibly called TRBD1 or TRBD2 (5 bases each). Trimming shortened V by 0 bases and J by 2 bases, and 9 bases separated the two germline ends. Germline V gives CDR1 SGHRS, CDR2 YFSETQ. The CDR3 length is 15 residues. Here the CDR3 reads CASSLGGITYNEQFF. Here the CDR3 DNA reads TGCGCCAGCAGCTTGGGGGGGATCACCTACAATGAGCAGTTCTTC. The full variable domain, in which reference TRBV5-1 and TRBJ2-1 provide the parts outside the CDR3, is KAGVTQTPRYLIKTRGQQVTLSCSPISGHRSVSWYQQTPGQGLQFLFEYFSETQRNKGNFPGRFSGRQFSNSRSEMNVSTLELGDSALYLCASSLGGITYNEQFFGPGTRLTVL.

This clone was seen a handful of times. This sequence joins TRBV30 and TRBJ1-4; the D is unclear. V was pared by 2 bases and J by 8 bases, with 3 bases between. The CDR3 is 10 amino acids. CDR1 is GTSNPN and CDR2 is SVGIG in the germline V gene (reference sequence). CDR3 sequence: CAWSHEKLFF. The CDR3 nucleotides read TGTGCCTGGAGTCACGAAAAACTGTTTTTT.

This clone was seen a few times. V and J are TRBV4-3 and TRBJ2-7; TRBD1 aligns across 7 bases. The CDR3 runs 15 residues. Germline CDR1 is LGHNA and CDR2 is YSLEER. Germline trimming cut 3 bases from V and 5 bases from J; bases unmatched to any gene: 10. Written as DNA, the CDR3 is TGCGCCAGCAGCCATCAGCCGGGACAGATCCACGAGCAGTACTTC. Its translation: CASSHQPGQIHEQYF.

The chain couples TRBV6-1 to TRBJ1-2, with 10 bases aligning to TRBD1. The CDR3 is 20 amino acids. The germline CDR1 and CDR2 sequences are MNHNS and SASEGT. V shed 4 bases and J 2 bases; nucleotides not matched to a gene: 19. In DNA, the CDR3 is TGTGCCAGCAGTGGAGATAGATATTTCGGGACAGGGGAAGGCAACTATGGCTACACCTTC. Translating gives CASSGDRYFGTGEGNYGYTF.

The DNA of the CDR3 is TGTGCCTGGAGTGTACTCCTGAGCTCCCGGTTGACAGATACGCAGTATTTT. Amino acid sequence: CAWSVLLSSRLTDTQYF. This chain links TRBV30 with TRBJ2-3, with D hard to call. Trimming stripped 0 bases from V and 3 bases from J, with 19 bases between. This CDR3 has 17 amino acids. Germline assignment: CDR1 GTSNPN and CDR2 SVGIG (reference sequence).

The chain employs TRBV6-5 and TRBJ1-6, with D possibly matching TRBD1 (5 bases). Per germline, CDR1 MNHEY and CDR2 SVGAGI. The CDR3 extends over 15 amino acids. The V and J ends lost 7 bases and 9 bases respectively, with 19 bases between them. The CDR3 nucleotides read TGTGCCAGCAAGATACAGGAATCTGGGAGTTCACCCCTCCACTTT. It encodes CASKIQESGSSPLHF.

This chain uses TRBV12-3 or TRBV12-4 with TRBJ2-3; no definite D call. The V end lost 1 base, the J end lost 3 bases, and 5 bases lay between the germline ends. The CDR3 spans 13 residues. The CDR3 nucleotides are TGTGCCAGCAGTTTAGGTCAAACAGATACGCAGTATTTT. Translating it yields CASSLGQTDTQYF.

The V call is TRBV27, the J call TRBJ2-7; a weak D match, TRBD1 (6 bases). Per germline, CDR1 MNHEY and CDR2 SMNVEV (reference sequence). The V gene lost 4 bases and the J gene lost 1 base, with 14 bases spanning the gap. This CDR3 is built from 15 residues. The CDR3 here is CASSWGLSDSYEQYF. In DNA form, the CDR3 reads TGTGCCAGCAGTTGGGGGCTCAGCGATTCCTACGAGCAGTACTTC.

CDR3 sequence (DNA): TGTGCCAGCAGACCCGGGACTAGCGGGGGGGACGAGCAGTACTTC. This sequence encodes CASRPGTSGGDEQYF. The rearrangement joins TRBV6-5 to TRBJ2-7; 16 positions match TRBD2. The germline V gene encodes CDR1 MNHEY and CDR2 SVGAGI. The junction had 4 bases not matched to a gene; V was cut back by 6 bases and J by 5 bases. CDR3 length: 15 amino acids.

The rearrangement uses TRBV7-8 and TRBJ2-2, with 7 positions matching TRBD2. V trimming: 3 bases; J trimming: 7 bases; junction bases outside the gene matches: 2. Germline assignment: CDR1 SGHVS and CDR2 FQNEAQ. This CDR3 has 13 amino acids. DNA for the CDR3: TGTGCCAGCAGCTTTTCTAGCGGCGGGGAGCTGTTTTTT. Its translation is CASSFSSGGELFF.

V and J are TRBV6-6 and TRBJ2-7, with D unclear. The V and J ends lost 8 bases and 3 bases respectively, with 17 bases between them. CDR3 length: 14 amino acids. Germline V gives CDR1 MNHNY, CDR2 SVGAGI (reference sequence). CDR3 loop: CASVGMSPRYEQYF. The CDR3 nucleotides are TGTGCCAGCGTGGGCATGTCCCCCCGCTACGAGCAGTACTTC.

The chain is built from TRBV18 and TRBJ2-7; D is possibly TRBD1 (6 bases). Trimming took off 5 bases at V and 3 bases at J, with 14 bases between the two ends. The CDR3 contains 14 residues. CDR1 is KGHSH and CDR2 is LQKENI in the germline V gene. The CDR3 coding sequence is TGTGCCAGCTCAACCCAGGGGCCAGGCTACGAGCAGTACTTC. Translated: CASSTQGPGYEQYF.

The chain employs TRBV12-3 or TRBV12-4 and TRBJ1-2; no clear D. This CDR3 comprises 12 residues. Trimming removed 3 bases from V and 4 bases from J, with 6 bases in between. The CDR3 coding sequence is TGTGCCAGCAGTTTTAACGGCTATGGCTACACCTTC. Its translation: CASSFNGYGYTF.

This clone occurred a few times. This chain connects TRBV5-1 to TRBJ2-1, with 10 bases aligning to TRBD1. CDR1 is SGHRS, CDR2 YFSETQ, per germline. The CDR3 length is 14 residues. V shed 4 bases and J 8 bases; nucleotides not matched to a gene: 6. The DNA for the CDR3 is TGCGCCAGCAGCCCGGGACAGGGGAATCATGAGCAGTTCTTC. Translated, it gives CASSPGQGNHEQFF.

The rearrangement uses TRBV7-2 and TRBJ2-1, with a tentative D call TRBD1 (5 bases). Trimming cost V 2 bases and J 4 bases, with 15 bases left between them. CDR3 size: 16 residues. Per the germline V gene, CDR1 is SGHTA and CDR2 is FQGNSA. In nucleotides, the CDR3 is TGTGCCAGCAGCTTAAGTGGGGCCCCCCTGTACAATGAGCAGTTCTTC. This translates into CASSLSGAPLYNEQFF.

This chain joins TRBV12-5 and TRBJ2-3, with D possibly TRBD1 on 5 matching bases. Looked up from germline, CDR1 is LGHNT and CDR2 is FRNRAP. This CDR3 region has 18 residues. V was cut by 3 bases and J by 2 bases, with 21 bases left in between. Written as DNA, the CDR3 is TGTGCTAGTGGTTTTGCCCCACTTTGGGGCCGTCACACAGATACGCAGTATTTT. It specifies CASGFAPLWGRHTDTQYF.

The chain couples TRBV4-3 to TRBJ1-1; possibly TRBD1 for D (5 bases). The CDR3 sequence is 17 residues long. The germline CDR1 and CDR2 sequences are LGHNA and YSLEER. V shed 3 bases and J shed 2 bases, with 19 bases lying between them. DNA for the CDR3: TGCGCCAGCAGCCACAAAATATGGCAGGGTGGAAACACTGAAGCTTTCTTT. The encoded protein is CASSHKIWQGGNTEAFF.

The V gene is TRBV7-9, the J gene TRBJ1-6, with D unclear. This CDR3 comprises 14 residues. Between the trimmed V and J ends, which lost 5 bases and 6 bases, there was a span of 11 bases. CDR1 SEHNR and CDR2 FQNEAQ come from the germline V gene (reference sequence). The CDR3 sequence is CASSEVGPNSPLHF. CDR3 DNA: TGTGCCAGCAGCGAGGTTGGGCCTAATTCACCCCTCCACTTT.

The CDR3 region has the DNA TGTGCCAGTAGTATCACGGGGGGCGCGCAGACCCAGTACTTC. Its translation: CASSITGGAQTQYF. The chain uses TRBV19 and TRBJ2-5; D is perhaps TRBD2 (7 bases). The CDR3 runs 14 residues. Trimming cost V 3 bases and J 6 bases, with 14 bases left between them. Germline V gene lookup returns CDR1 LNHDA and CDR2 SQIVND (reference sequence). The full variable domain, rest sourced from reference TRBV19 and TRBJ2-5, is DGGITQSPKYLFRKEGQNVTLSCEQNLNHDAMYWYRQDPGQGLRLIYYSQIVNDFQKGDIAEGYSVSREKKESFPLTVTSAQKNPTAFYLCASSITGGAQTQYFGPGTRLLVL.

This sequence joins TRBV19 and TRBJ1-2; D perhaps matches TRBD1 (5 bases). Trimming stripped 4 bases from V and 1 base from J, with 19 bases between. This CDR3 is 17 amino acids long. Germline CDR1 is LNHDA and CDR2 is SQIVND (reference sequence). The CDR3 region has the DNA TGTGCCAGTAGTACCCCTGTCGCAGGGCCGTATAACTATGGCTACACCTTC. Translated, it gives CASSTPVAGPYNYGYTF.